This entry describes one T cell receptor (beta chain). Method: immunoSEQ multiplex PCR; TCRdb's copy keeps in-frame clones and lacks some. Among a few million clones listed, over 85% were seen once. Germline values: CDR1 SGHAT, CDR2 FQNNGV. The CDR3 extends over 15 amino acids. V was clipped by 4 bases and J by 5 bases; unmatched bases: 8. This sample was included in a study of shared clonotypes between healthy human individuals. The sequence came from a man aged 18 to 29 in good health. The chain carries TRBV11-2 and TRBJ2-7; TRBD2 matches at 10 bases. The source material was naive CD4+ T cells sorted from blood. Indicated subset: CD45RA+ positively selected. CDR3 bases: TGTGCCAGCAGCTCACCGGGACTAGCGATCCACGAGCAGTACTTC. This translates into CASSSPGLAIHEQYF. The full variable domain, with the rest looked up from reference TRBV11-2 and TRBJ2-7, is EAGVAQSPRYKIIEKRQSVAFWCNPISGHATLYWYQQILGQGPKLLIQFQNNGVVDDSQLPKDRFSAERLKGVDSTLKIQPAKLEDSAVYLCASSSPGLAIHEQYFGPGTRLTVT.